This T cell receptor beta chain comes out of a study of a mutant IDH1 vaccine in newly diagnosed glioma. Overall study findings and caveats: Top peripheral T cell clonotype shifts appeared unrelated to pseudoprogression.

Looked up from germline, CDR1 is SGHRS and CDR2 is YFSETQ. V gave up 2 bases and J gave up 5 bases; unmatched junction bases: 8. There are 17 residues in the CDR3. As for time point: baseline, week 1 (first vaccination visit). The treatment here: pre-vaccination baseline after standard-of-care therapy. In every donor, the tumor was a new WHO grade 3 or 4 IDH1-mutant, ATRX-lost astrocytoma. Repertoires were generated with immunoSEQ multiplex PCR, while TCRdb's copy carries only in-frame clones and drops some. Of about 92,000 clones in the sample, about 83% are singletons; the top ten hold approximately 7.4%. On this clone: Its target is unknown.

The input for sequencing was PBMCs, taken from a glioma patient treated with radiotherapy, temozolomide or both. This chain connects TRBV5-1 to TRBJ2-1, with TRBD2 matching 12 bases. The TCR comes from a woman aged 45-65 years with glioma. DNA for the CDR3: TGCGCCAGCAGCTTAGCTCCTAGCGGGGGGGCCCACAATGAGCAGTTCTTC. This gives the protein CASSLAPSGGAHNEQFF.